The clone carrying this T cell receptor beta chain was found a few times. Its antigen is not identified. V was clipped by 0 bases and J by 1 base, with 11 bases between them. Germline V gene lookup returns CDR1 SGHRS and CDR2 YFSETQ. CDR3 length: 16 amino acids. The sample is drawn from a study of shared clonotypes between healthy human individuals. Study overall: Each donor's CD4 naive and CD4 memory cells filled three plates apiece, CD8 naive two, and CD8 memory one. Study-wide points: Four donors showed sharing of about 4.7% of naive CD4 clonotypes. Non-shared clonotypes had lower generation probabilities than clonotypes shared by all four sorted-subset donors.

Deep was the level at which the assay was run. TCRdb's table, derived via immunoSEQ multiplex PCR, lists solely in-frame clones and lacks some. Found here are about 360,000 clones, about 73% of them singletons; the top ten hold about 9.4%. This TCR was recovered from a man aged 25 to 40 in good health. The sequencing sample was made of memory CD4+ T cells sorted from blood. The sample's subset: CD45RA-negative fraction. The rearrangement links TRBV5-1 to TRBJ2-1, with a weak D call TRBD1 (6 bases). Here the CDR3 reads CASSLGPTGSYNEQFF. The CDR3 DNA is TGCGCCAGCAGCTTGGGTCCCACAGGGTCCTACAATGAGCAGTTCTTC.